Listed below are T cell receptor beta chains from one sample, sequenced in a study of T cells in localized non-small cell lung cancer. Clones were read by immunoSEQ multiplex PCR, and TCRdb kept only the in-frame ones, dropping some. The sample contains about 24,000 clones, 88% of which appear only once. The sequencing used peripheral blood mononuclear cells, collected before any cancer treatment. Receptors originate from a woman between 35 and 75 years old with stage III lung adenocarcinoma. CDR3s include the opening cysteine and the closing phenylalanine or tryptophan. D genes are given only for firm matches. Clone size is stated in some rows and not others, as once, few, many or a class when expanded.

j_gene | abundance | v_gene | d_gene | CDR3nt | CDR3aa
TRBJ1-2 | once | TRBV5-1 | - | TGCGCCAGCAGCTTGGTTGGGGGTTGGTCTGACTATGGCTACACCTTC | CASSLVGGWSDYGYTF
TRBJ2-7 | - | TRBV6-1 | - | TGTGCCAGCAGTGAGGTAGGGCAGAGCTCCTACGAGCAGTACTTC | CASSEVGQSSYEQYF
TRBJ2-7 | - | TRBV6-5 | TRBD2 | TGTGCCAGCAGTTATGCGGGAGGTCCCTACGAGCAGTACTTC | CASSYAGGPYEQYF
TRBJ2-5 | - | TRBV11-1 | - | TGTGCCAGCAGCTTAAACGCCGGCAGCCATGAGGAGACCCAGTACTTC | CASSLNAGSHEETQYF
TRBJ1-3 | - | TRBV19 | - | TGTGCCAGTACCCCGGGGGGGGCTGGAAACACCATATATTTT | CASTPGGAGNTIYF
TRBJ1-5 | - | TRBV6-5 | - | TGTGCCAGCAGTTACAGGGACAATCAGCCCCAGCATTTT | CASSYRDNQPQHF
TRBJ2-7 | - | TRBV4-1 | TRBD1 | TGCGCCAGCAGCCAAGGTGGGGACAGGGCCCACGAGCAGTACTTC | CASSQGGDRAHEQYF
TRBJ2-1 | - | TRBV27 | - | TGTGCCAGCAGTTTATCTGGCAGGGTGCATAACAATGAGCAGTTCTTC | CASSLSGRVHNNEQFF
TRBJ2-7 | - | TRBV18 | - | TGTGCCAGCTCACCACAGGGGTGGGCAGGCTCCTACGAGCAGTACTTC | CASSPQGWAGSYEQYF
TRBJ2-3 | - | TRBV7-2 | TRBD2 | TGTGCCAGCAGCTTAGCGGCTGGACTAGCTGGCACAGATACGCAGTATTTT | CASSLAAGLAGTDTQYF
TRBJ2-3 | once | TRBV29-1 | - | TGCAGCGTTACAAATGGACTGGATAGCACAGATACGCAGTATTTT | CSVTNGLDSTDTQYF
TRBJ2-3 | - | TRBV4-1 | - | TGCGCCAGCAGCCCGCCGCTGGGTACGCAGTATTTT | CASSPPLGTQYF
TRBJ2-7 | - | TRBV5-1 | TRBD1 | TGCGCCAGCAGCTCCCTTAGGGACAGGGACGGCGAGCAGTACTTC | CASSSLRDRDGEQYF
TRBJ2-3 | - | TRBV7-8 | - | TGTGCCAGCAGCTTAGAGGTGGTGCCGTATACGCAGTATTTT | CASSLEVVPYTQYF
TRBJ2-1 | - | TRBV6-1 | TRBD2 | TGTGCCAGCAGTGAATTGGGGAGGGTTTATGAGCAGTTCTTC | CASSELGRVYEQFF
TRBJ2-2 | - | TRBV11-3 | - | TGTGCCAGCAGTCACCAGGGCGGGTCGAACACCGGGGAGCTGTTTTTT | CASSHQGGSNTGELFF
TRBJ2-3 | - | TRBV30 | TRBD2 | TGTGCCTGGAGCTGGGGGAGGGGCACAGATACGCAGTATTTT | CAWSWGRGTDTQYF
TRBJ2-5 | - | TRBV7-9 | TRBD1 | TGTGCCAGCAGCCTCCCGACAGGGTCGGTGGAGACCCAGTACTTC | CASSLPTGSVETQYF
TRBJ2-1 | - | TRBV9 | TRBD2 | TGTGCCAGCAGCGTTAGCGGGTGGGGAGATGAGCAGTTCTTC | CASSVSGWGDEQFF
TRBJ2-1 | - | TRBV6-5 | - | TGTGCCAGCAGTTATGGGTTTAACAAGGACAATGAGCAGTTCTTC | CASSYGFNKDNEQFF
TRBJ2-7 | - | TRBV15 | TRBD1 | TGTGCCACCAGCAGAGAAGGGGGGCGGGGGACAGGGGCCTACGAGCAGTACTTC | CATSREGGRGTGAYEQYF
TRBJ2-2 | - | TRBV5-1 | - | TGCGCCAGCAGCTTGGGGGACGGCGGGGAGCTGTTTTTT | CASSLGDGGELFF